The next 11 T cell receptor beta chains were all read from a single sample in a study of blood T cell repertoires in COVID-19. Generated by immunoSEQ multiplex PCR, the TCRdb table keeps only in-frame clones and is missing some. This table holds about 270,000 clones, roughly 88% found once. The sequencing sample was made of PBMCs or T cells enriched from blood (not recorded which). The receptor source for this set is a woman aged 40 to 55 with acute COVID-19.

V gene TRBV27 combines with J gene TRBJ1-2; 9 bases are shared with TRBD1. The J segment lost 2 bases and the V segment lost 2 bases, leaving 9 bases of the junction unmatched. CDR1 is MNHEY, CDR2 SMNVEV, per germline (reference sequence). The CDR3 consists of 17 residues. The CDR3: CASSLTGTGRGNYGYTF. CDR3 bases: TGTGCCAGCAGTTTAACCGGGACAGGGCGAGGGAACTATGGCTACACCTTC.

The chain carries TRBV5-8 and TRBJ2-3, with 7 bases aligning to TRBD1. The V gene's germline CDR1 is SGHTS and CDR2 YDEGEE. With 1 base clipped from V and 3 bases from J, the junction kept 5 bases outside the gene matches. This CDR3 is built from 15 residues. This CDR3 reads CASSLIGGSTDTQYF. The CDR3 nucleotides read TGTGCCAGCAGCTTGATAGGGGGCTCGACAGATACGCAGTATTTT.

The chain combines TRBV7-9 with TRBJ1-1; 8 bases are shared with TRBD1. V trimming: 6 bases; J trimming: 4 bases; junction bases outside the gene matches: 7. Looked up from germline, CDR1 is SEHNR and CDR2 is FQNEAQ (reference sequence). This CDR3 is 14 amino acids long. The CDR3 loop is CASSSTGVGTEAFF. CDR3 bases: TGTGCCAGCAGTTCGACAGGGGTTGGCACTGAAGCTTTCTTT.

CDR3 nucleotides: TGCGCCAGCAGCCAAGATTTCCCAGGGTTGGGCAATCAGCCCCAGCATTTT. As protein: CASSQDFPGLGNQPQHF. The J gene is TRBJ1-5, the V gene TRBV4-3, with D possibly TRBD1 on 5 matching bases. This CDR3 region has 17 residues. Trimming pared 0 bases from V and 2 bases from J, leaving 14 bases between. Germline-derived CDR1 and CDR2 are LGHNA and YSLEER.

V is TRBV6-4 and J is TRBJ1-2; weak D call: TRBD1 (6 bases). There are 14 residues in the CDR3. Per germline, CDR1 MRHNA and CDR2 SNTAGT. Trimming cost V 5 bases and J 2 bases, with 12 bases left between them. For the CDR3, the DNA is TGTGCCAGCAGTCCCACAGGGTCGAACTATGGCTACACCTTC. The encoded protein is CASSPTGSNYGYTF.

This rearrangement joins TRBV28 to TRBJ2-2; possible D gene TRBD2, 7 bases. Germline CDR1 MDHEN, CDR2 SYDVKM. Deletions cut 6 bases from V and 1 base from J, with 9 bases between. The CDR3 extends over 14 amino acids. Written as DNA, the CDR3 is TGTGCCAGCAGAGGGGGGGGGAACACCGGGGAGCTGTTTTTT. Translation: CASRGGGNTGELFF.

Details on this clone: A junction end diverges from the germline sequence, so it may reflect a read error. The chain is built from TRBV30 and TRBJ2-7, with 7 bases identical to TRBD1. CDR1 GTSNPN and CDR2 SVGIG come from the germline V gene (reference sequence). The CDR3 consists of 12 residues. CDR3 in amino acids: CAWSKGGTKVDF. CDR3 sequence (DNA): TGTGCCTGGAGTAAAGGGGGCACGAAGGTGGACTTC.

The chain links TRBV5-4 to TRBJ2-7, with D possibly being TRBD1 (6 bases). Between the trimmed V and J ends, which lost 0 bases and 1 base, there was a span of 8 bases. This CDR3 region has 14 residues. In germline, CDR1 is SGHNT, CDR2 YYREEE (reference sequence). CDR3 nucleotide sequence: TGTGCCAGCAGCTTGGACAGGGCATCCTACGAGCAGTACTTC. Protein: CASSLDRASYEQYF.

A single count supports this clone. The chain combines TRBV7-2 with TRBJ2-3; 7 bases fit TRBD2. The germline V gene encodes CDR1 SGHTA and CDR2 FQGNSA. CDR3 length: 15 amino acids. Unmatched junction bases numbered 8, after V lost 2 bases and J lost 6 bases. Written as DNA, the CDR3 is TGTGCCAGCAGCTTACTCGGACTAGTTGGTGATACGCAGTATTTT. Amino acids: CASSLLGLVGDTQYF.

The genes are TRBV3-1 (or the pseudogene TRBV3-2) and TRBJ1-1; a possible D gene is TRBD1 (6 bases). V lost 4 bases, J lost 2 bases, and 11 bases lay in between. The CDR3 is made up of 14 amino acids. Germline assignment: CDR1 LGHDT and CDR2 YNNKEL (reference sequence). In nucleotides, the CDR3 is TGTGCCAGCAGCCTTAGGGGGGGAAACACTGAAGCTTTCTTT. This translates into CASSLRGGNTEAFF.

V gene TRBV6-6 combines with J gene TRBJ2-1; 9 nucleotides agree with TRBD1. The germline V gene encodes CDR1 MNHNY and CDR2 SVGAGI (reference sequence). The CDR3 is made up of 15 amino acids. The V and J ends lost 7 bases and 3 bases, in that order; junction bases with no gene match: 7. CDR3 sequence reads: CASTRSGQGYNEQFF. The CDR3 coding sequence is TGTGCCAGCACCCGGTCGGGACAGGGCTACAATGAGCAGTTCTTC.